This T cell receptor beta chain was captured by sequencing in a study of shared clonotypes between healthy human individuals. Study information: Donor composition was a couple of women and a few men, aged 18 to 49.

General observations from the study: The authors expected sequencing depth to affect clonotype sharing among donors.

A remark on this clone: Its target is unknown.

Spread over ten immunoSEQ deep assay plates, unsorted PBMC DNA underwent sequencing. Sequencing was performed with immunoSEQ multiplex PCR; in TCRdb, only in-frame clones are kept and a portion is missing. The table lists over 400,000 clones, over 75% of them singletons. CDR3 length: 14 residues. Germline V gene sequence: CDR1 SNHLY, CDR2 FYNNEI. The V gene end was trimmed by 3 bases and the J gene end by 6 bases; junction bases not matched to a gene: 8. Source material: PBMCs. This sequence originates from a woman aged 40-49 years in good health. Some clones in this sample may be carry-over from other donors' samples. This chain links TRBV2 with TRBJ2-7, with 7 bases that match TRBD2. CDR3 in amino acids: CASSETAGVSEQYF. The CDR3 DNA reads as TGTGCCAGCAGTGAGACGGCGGGAGTGAGCGAGCAGTACTTC.